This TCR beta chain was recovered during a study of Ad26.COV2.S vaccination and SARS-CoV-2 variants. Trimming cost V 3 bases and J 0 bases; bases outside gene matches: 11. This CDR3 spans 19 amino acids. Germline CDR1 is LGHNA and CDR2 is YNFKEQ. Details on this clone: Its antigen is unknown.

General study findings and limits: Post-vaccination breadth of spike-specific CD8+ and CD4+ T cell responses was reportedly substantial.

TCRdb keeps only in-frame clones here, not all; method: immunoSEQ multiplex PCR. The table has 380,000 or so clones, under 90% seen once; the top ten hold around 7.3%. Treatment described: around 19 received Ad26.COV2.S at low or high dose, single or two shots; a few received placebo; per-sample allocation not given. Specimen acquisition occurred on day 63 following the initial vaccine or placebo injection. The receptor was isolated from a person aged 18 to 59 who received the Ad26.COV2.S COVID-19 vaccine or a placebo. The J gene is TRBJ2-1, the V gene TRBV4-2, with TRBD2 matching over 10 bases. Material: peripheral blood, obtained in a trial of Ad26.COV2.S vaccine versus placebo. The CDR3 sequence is CASSQKTSGFDGSYNEQFF. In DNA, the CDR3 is TGTGCCAGCAGCCAGAAGACTAGCGGGTTTGATGGCTCCTACAATGAGCAGTTCTTC.